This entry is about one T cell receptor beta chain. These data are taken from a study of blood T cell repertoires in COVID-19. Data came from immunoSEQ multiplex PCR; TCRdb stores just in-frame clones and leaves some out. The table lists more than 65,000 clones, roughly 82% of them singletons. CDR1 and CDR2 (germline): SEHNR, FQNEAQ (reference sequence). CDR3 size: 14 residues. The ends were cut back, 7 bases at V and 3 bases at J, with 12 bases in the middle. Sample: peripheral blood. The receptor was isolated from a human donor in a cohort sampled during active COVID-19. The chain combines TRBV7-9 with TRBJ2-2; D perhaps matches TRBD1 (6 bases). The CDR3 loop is CASKPRGYTGELFF. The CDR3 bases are TGTGCCAGCAAGCCGAGGGGGTACACCGGGGAGCTGTTTTTT.